The clone carrying this T cell receptor (beta chain) was recorded a few times. Its antigen remains unidentified. Only in-frame clones appear in the TCRdb table, and some are missing; sequencing was by immunoSEQ multiplex PCR. The table includes 110,000 or so clones, approximately 58% detected once. This record belongs to a study of cytotoxic CD8 clonotypes in ibrutinib-treated CLL. Turning to the study itself: IGHV unmutated fewer than 18; relapsed/refractory 11; treatment-naive over 14.

General study findings and limits: Whereas clonality rose at ibrutinib response, it declined toward baseline at progression.

The TCR sequence derives from a human donor with chronic lymphocytic leukemia. The sample here was PBMCs, taken after 24 months of ibrutinib treatment.

The CDR3 reads CASRAGGVGNEQYF. The CDR3 DNA reads TGTGCCAGCAGAGCGGGGGGAGTGGGCAACGAGCAGTACTTC. The gene calls are TRBV28 and TRBJ2-7; TRBD2 agrees at 9 bases. This CDR3 region has 14 residues. The germline V gene encodes CDR1 MDHEN and CDR2 SYDVKM. V was clipped by 6 bases and J by 5 bases; unmatched bases: 8.